This passage covers 3 T cell receptor beta chains from one sample sequenced in a study of Ad26.COV2.S vaccination and SARS-CoV-2 variants. Treatment described: some 20 received Ad26.COV2.S at low or high dose, single or two shots; about 5 received placebo; per-sample allocation not given. The samples were gathered on day 63 after the first injection of vaccine or placebo. The protocol was immunoSEQ multiplex PCR, while the TCRdb copy is restricted to in-frame clones and leaves out a portion. The sample lists fewer than 400,000 clones, approximately 86% occurring once. This specimen consisted of peripheral blood, obtained in a trial of Ad26.COV2.S vaccine versus placebo. These TCRs come from a person aged 18-65 years who received the Ad26.COV2.S COVID-19 vaccine or a placebo.

The chain couples TRBV5-1 to TRBJ2-2, with D possibly called TRBD1 or TRBD2 (6 bases each). Germline V CDR1 and CDR2: SGHRS, YFSETQ. V lost 3 bases and J lost 1, with 13 bases in between. This CDR3 is built from 16 residues. The CDR3 sequence is CASSSLGGRNTGELFF. The CDR3 region has the DNA TGCGCCAGCAGCTCCTTGGGGGGCCGGAACACCGGGGAGCTGTTTTTT.

This chain uses TRBV19 with TRBJ1-6; TRBD1 matches at 10 bases. Germline trimming cut 3 bases from V and 9 bases from J; bases unmatched to any gene: 8. Germline V gives CDR1 LNHDA, CDR2 SQIVND (reference sequence). The CDR3 has 16 amino acids. The CDR3 bases are TGTGCCAGTAGTATTCTTGGGACAGGGGTCTCTTCACCCCTCCACTTT. As protein: CASSILGTGVSSPLHF.

V and J are TRBV9 and TRBJ2-1; D may be TRBD1 (6 bases). From germline, CDR1 is SGDLS and CDR2 YYNGEE. The germline V and J ends were trimmed by 1 base and 9 bases, with 14 bases remaining between them. The CDR3 loop spans 14 amino acids. The CDR3 sequence is CASSVSSGGGEQFF. The CDR3 DNA sequence: TGTGCCAGCAGCGTATCCAGTGGGGGCGGTGAGCAGTTCTTC.